This T cell receptor beta chain emerged from a study of T cell responses to AZD1222 COVID-19 vaccine. Study as a whole: Researchers grouped second doses given at about 4 or about 12 weeks into one pool. Whole-study results and caveats: Reports indicate that nearly half of spike-specific TCRs are directed at unmutated variant regions.

Only in-frame clones appear in the TCRdb table, and some are missing; sequencing was by immunoSEQ multiplex PCR. This table has approximately 82,000 clones, roughly nine tenths appearing once. This clone was counted once. Its antigen is currently unknown. Being one base from a much bigger clone, this may be a read error. CDR1 is LNHDA and CDR2 is SQIVND in the germline V gene (reference sequence). The CDR3 length is 14 residues. This TCR derives from an adult in good health. This rearrangement joins TRBV19 to TRBJ1-5, with D perhaps TRBD1 (5 bases). The sequenced sample was peripheral blood, obtained on day 0 of AZD1222 vaccination. CDR3 region: CACSVGTPGQPQHF. CDR3 DNA: TGTGCCTGTAGTGTGGGGACGCCGGGTCAGCCCCAGCATTTT.